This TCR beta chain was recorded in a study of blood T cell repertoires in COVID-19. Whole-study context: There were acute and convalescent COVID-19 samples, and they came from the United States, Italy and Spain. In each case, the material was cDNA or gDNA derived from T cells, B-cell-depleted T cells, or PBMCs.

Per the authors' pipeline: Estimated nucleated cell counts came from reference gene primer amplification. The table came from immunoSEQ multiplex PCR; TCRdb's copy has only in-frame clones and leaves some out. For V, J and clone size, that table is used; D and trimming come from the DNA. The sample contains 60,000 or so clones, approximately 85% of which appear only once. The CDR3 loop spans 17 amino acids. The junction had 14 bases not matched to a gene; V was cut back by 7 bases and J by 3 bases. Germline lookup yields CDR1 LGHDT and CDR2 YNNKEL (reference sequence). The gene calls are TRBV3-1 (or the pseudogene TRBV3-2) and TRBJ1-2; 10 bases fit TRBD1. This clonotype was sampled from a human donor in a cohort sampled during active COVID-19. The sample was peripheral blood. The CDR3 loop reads CASTNSRTGGGHYGYTF. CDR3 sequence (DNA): TGTGCCAGCACAAACTCACGGACAGGGGGAGGCCACTATGGCTACACCTTC.